This paragraph covers one T cell receptor beta chain sequence. It has no known antigen specificity. Per-nucleotide qualities are absent, and no much larger clonotype sits a single base away. The sample is drawn from a study of beta chain features in type 1 diabetes (dated by TCRdb to 2017 to 2018). Broadly, across the study: Mean age, gender distribution, total cell number and subset yield were not different between patients and healthy donors. A total of roughly 100,000,000 sorted cells were examined across all samples, and the number of cells per subset was strongly correlated with RNA yield. In the study, recently diagnosed type 1 diabetes patients and matched healthy donors were compared on the TCRB repertoires of their sorted circulating CD4+ T cell subsets. Naive and central memory subsets were obtained from all 30 or so donors, but regulatory and stem cell-like memory subsets were isolated from only 8 patients and roughly eight healthy donors.

Here is what the overall study found, with its caveats: Naive, central memory and regulatory TCRB repertoires appeared to be more similar among patients than among healthy donors. Because small numbers of individuals were included in the HLA sub-analyses, any influence of HLA type on TCRB rearrangement was left unresolved. PCR might favor shorter templates, but patient and control samples were amplified and corrected together, so any skew would affect both groups equally. A moderate but significant shortening of TCRB CDR3 length was observed in type 1 diabetes patients in all four CD4+ subsets. Fewer insertions and more nucleotide deletions at VDJ recombination sites were observed in patients with type 1 diabetes, implying thymic rearrangement abnormalities. Because cDNA was sequenced instead of genomic DNA, activated cells with high expression could be over-represented, although the groups did not differ in activation or CD3 levels.

A single peripheral blood draw of about 120 mL on average was collected from each donor into heparinised tubes. A BD FACSAria II and a panel including CD45RO, CCR7, CD25, CD127, CD95 and CD27 were used to sort naive, central memory, regulatory and stem cell-like memory CD4+ T cells. All sorted populations exceeded 98% purity. PBMCs were isolated immediately by Lymphoprep density gradient centrifugation and stained directly without culture. So that batch effects would be minimized, each experiment stained and sorted samples in pairs, pairing one healthy donor with one patient. All of the isolated RNA was reverse transcribed with the High Capacity cDNA Reverse Transcription Kit, so expressed TCRB transcripts were sequenced. Naive, central memory and regulatory T cell samples underwent deep immunoSEQ sequencing, averaging roughly 3.4 million total reads per sample. Sorted cells were lysed in RLT buffer, and RNA was extracted using DNase-treated RNeasy Micro or Mini kits according to cell number. Each cell subset was processed separately to prevent cross-contamination, with patient and healthy donor samples processed together. The immunoSEQ multiplex PCR was used to amplify TCRB sequences from cDNA, generating 87-bp fragments that spanned the CDR3 region. Sequencing of the amplicons was done on the Illumina HiSeq platform. Per the source publication's procedure: Synthetic template baselines were used to correct PCR bias computationally, reads within Hamming distance 2 were collapsed together, and singletons that could not be merged were discarded. Reads were aligned against IMGT to assign V, D and J genes, CDR3 length and insertions or deletions at six rearrangement sites. Clonotype counts were normalized to sorted cell number within each subset before computing true diversity and Gini coefficients with the tcR R package. The overlap coefficient, calculated on TCRB nucleotide sequences, was used to quantify repertoire sharing. Out-of-frame TCRB sequences from naive cells were analyzed as a proxy for the pre-selection repertoire. Not all clones reach the TCRdb copy of this immuneACCESS table, which keeps in-frame sequences only. Checked studies attribute under half of the gap to unresolved V genes and leave the rest unexplained. The D gene and trimming were derived from the DNA, and the V and J assignments and clone size from that table. The sample table contains roughly 340,000 clones; only one count was recorded for 10% to 15% of them. Over 0.008% of the sample belongs to the ten largest clones.

The germline V gene (reference sequence) sets CDR1 to SEHNR and CDR2 to FQNEAQ. Trimming costs V 5 bases and J 4 bases, and their ends lie 11 bases apart. The CDR3 spans 13 residues, from the cysteine through the phenylalanine. Only the CDR3 DNA is retained, 39 bases long and in frame from the first base. The sequencing sample was made of naive CD4+ T cells from blood. In the paper's terms, the cell subset or site label means: true naive CD4+ T cells. The V and J genes are TRBV7-9 and TRBJ2-5, and TRBD1 may be the D gene, going by 6 matching bases. The sequence was obtained from a woman between 18 and 30 years old with type 1 diabetes. Read as DNA, the sequence is TGTGCCAGCAGCAGGGACATCGGAGAGACCCAGTACTTC. Its coded protein is CASSRDIGETQYF.